This TCR beta chain came from a study of shared clonotypes between healthy human individuals. The study, taken as a whole, reports: It was observed that 5% to 6% of naive CD4 clonotypes were shared across a few donors.

This clone was seen only a few times. Its antigen is not identified. This CDR3 has 13 amino acids. Germline lookup yields CDR1 SGHDT and CDR2 YYEEEE. With V trimmed by 2 bases and J by 6 bases, 5 bases remained unmatched. The table came from immunoSEQ multiplex PCR; TCRdb's copy has only in-frame clones and leaves some out. The profile shows 100,000 to 120,000 clones, around two thirds of them singletons. Healthy HIV-negative adults with no recent acute infections or vaccinations were recruited as donors. The sample comprised memory CD8+ T cells sorted from blood. As for subset: CD45RO+ cells pooled with CCR7-negative TemRA cells. The source of this sequence is a woman between 25 and 40 years old in good health. The chain recombines TRBV5-6 with TRBJ2-7, with TRBD2 identical over 7 bases. The CDR3 DNA sequence: TGTGCCAGCAGCTTCGGGAGGCAGAGCGAGCAGTACTTC. Its protein product is CASSFGRQSEQYF.